Reported below is one T cell receptor (beta chain). Its target is not known. Generated by immunoSEQ multiplex PCR, the TCRdb table keeps only in-frame clones and is missing some. The sample gives approximately 110,000 clones, around 81% of which show up once; 9.4% is in the top ten. This entry comes from a study of T cell responses to AZD1222 COVID-19 vaccine. The study, taken as a whole, reports: Receipt of two AZD1222 doses was followed by a rise in Spike-specific TCR breadth and depth. Repertoires in all cases were sampled only once the peak T cell response had passed.

CDR1 is SGHTA and CDR2 is FQGNSA in the germline V gene. The CDR3 is 16 residues long. Deletions cut 2 bases from V and 4 bases from J, with 15 bases between. The TCR originated in an adult in good health. This material consisted of peripheral blood, taken on day 0 of AZD1222 vaccination. The chain links TRBV7-2 to TRBJ2-1, with D possibly TRBD1 on 6 matching bases. CDR3 sequence (DNA): TGTGCCAGCAGCTTAATGACCGGGACACAATACAATGAGCAGTTCTTC. This sequence encodes CASSLMTGTQYNEQFF. The full variable domain, its missing parts supplied by reference TRBV7-2 and TRBJ2-1, is GAGVSQSPSNKVTEKGKDVELRCDPISGHTALYWYRQSLGQGLEFLIYFQGNSAPDKSGLPSDRFSAERTGGSVSTLTIQRTQQEDSAVYLCASSLMTGTQYNEQFFGPGTRLTVL.